Listed below are T cell receptor beta chains from one sample, sequenced in a study of blood T cell repertoires in COVID-19. The data were produced by immunoSEQ multiplex PCR, yet TCRdb's version contains in-frame clones alone and is incomplete. The sample has 250,000 to 350,000 clones; 75% to 95% are singletons. The sample comprised PBMCs or T cells enriched from blood (not recorded which). The receptors here all came from a woman aged 25 to 45 who had recovered from COVID-19. CDR3s include the opening cysteine and the closing phenylalanine or tryptophan. A D gene is named only where the DNA matches it firmly. Not all rows give a size; the values are once, few, many and, for expanded clones, a class.

j_call,d_call,clone_size,v_call,cdr3_aa,cdr3_nt
TRBJ2-3,.,.,TRBV5-1,CASSLGTDSTATDTQYF,TGCGCCAGCAGCTTGGGTACCGACTCGACAGCCACAGATACGCAGTATTTT
TRBJ2-1,TRBD2,.,TRBV3-1/TRBV3-2,CASSPTSGSYNEQFF,TGTGCCAGCAGCCCTACTAGCGGCTCCTACAATGAGCAGTTCTTC
TRBJ2-1,TRBD2,.,TRBV29-1,CSVEKPGLAYNEQFF,TGCAGCGTTGAAAAACCGGGACTAGCGTACAATGAGCAGTTCTTC
TRBJ2-7,.,.,TRBV10-1,CDDSRLSYEQYF,TGCGATGACAGCCGCCTCTCCTACGAGCAGTACTTC
TRBJ2-3,TRBD2,.,TRBV7-2,CASSKSLAEGRHTQYF,TGTGCCAGCAGCAAATCCCTAGCGGAGGGGCGACATACGCAGTATTTT
TRBJ2-5,TRBD2,.,TRBV6-5,CASRRFSGWEETQYF,TGTGCCAGCAGGCGCTTTAGCGGGTGGGAGGAGACCCAGTACTTC
TRBJ2-3,TRBD1,.,TRBV6-5,CASSLQGVSTDTQYF,TGTGCCAGCAGCCTACAGGGGGTTAGCACAGATACGCAGTATTTT
TRBJ2-6,.,.,TRBV9,CASSAAGVGANVLTF,TGTGCCAGCAGCGCGGCAGGGGTCGGGGCCAACGTCCTGACTTTC
TRBJ1-4,.,.,TRBV11-2,CASSLGATNEKLFF,TGTGCCAGCAGCTTAGGCGCAACTAATGAAAAACTGTTTTTT
TRBJ2-1,TRBD2,.,TRBV19,CASSIRILFQAGSSYNEQFF,TGTGCCAGTAGTATCCGGATCCTTTTTCAAGCGGGGAGCTCCTACAATGAGCAGTTCTTC
TRBJ2-1,.,.,TRBV29-1,CSAPSSYNEQFF,TGCAGCGCCCCCAGCTCCTACAATGAGCAGTTCTTC
TRBJ2-3,.,once,TRBV19,CASRPSLDTDTQYF,TGTGCCAGTAGGCCTAGCCTAGACACAGATACGCAGTATTTT
TRBJ2-7,TRBD2,.,TRBV19,CASSPGGKYYEQYF,TGTGCCAGTAGTCCGGGGGGAAAATACTACGAGCAGTACTTC
TRBJ1-1,TRBD1,.,TRBV5-6,CASSQTGGRWAFF,TGTGCCAGCAGCCAAACAGGGGGAAGGTGGGCTTTCTTT
TRBJ1-4,TRBD1,.,TRBV28,CASSKRQGDVEKLFF,TGTGCCAGCAGTAAAAGACAGGGGGACGTAGAAAAACTGTTTTTT
TRBJ1-1,.,.,TRBV28,CASSFTKNTEAFF,TGTGCCAGCAGTTTTACTAAGAACACTGAAGCTTTCTTT
TRBJ2-1,TRBD2,few,TRBV18,CASSGPSGTSSYNEQFF,TGTGCCAGCTCAGGGCCCAGCGGGACTAGCTCCTACAATGAGCAGTTCTTC
TRBJ2-2,TRBD2,.,TRBV28,CASSLQAGEGTGELFF,TGTGCCAGCAGTTTACAGGCGGGAGAGGGGACCGGGGAGCTGTTTTTT
TRBJ2-2,.,once,TRBV7-9,CASSERGHPGSPGELFF,TGTGCCAGCAGCGAAAGGGGACATCCGGGGTCCCCCGGGGAGCTGTTTTTT
TRBJ2-7,.,.,TRBV10-3,CAINGGGSYEQYF,TGTGCCATCAATGGGGGAGGCTCCTACGAGCAGTACTTC
TRBJ1-5,.,once,TRBV28,CASSPEGGRGQPQHF,TGTGCCAGCAGCCCCGAAGGTGGACGCGGGCAGCCCCAGCATTTT
TRBJ1-4,TRBD1,few,TRBV2,CASTGRGTGNEKLFF,TGTGCCAGCACGGGCAGGGGGACTGGTAATGAAAAACTGTTTTTT
TRBJ1-5,.,.,TRBV27,CASQDIQSFNQPQHF,TGTGCCAGCCAAGACATACAGAGCTTCAATCAGCCCCAGCATTTT
TRBJ1-2,.,.,TRBV21-1,CASSPAWRGGNYGYTF,TGTGCCAGCAGCCCCGCTTGGAGGGGGGGAAACTATGGCTACACCTTC
TRBJ2-7,TRBD2,.,TRBV28,CASSVISGRAYEQYF,TGTGCCAGCAGCGTGATTAGCGGGAGGGCCTACGAGCAGTACTTC
TRBJ2-7,TRBD2,once,TRBV6-5,CASSYFSGRAYEQYF,TGTGCCAGCAGTTACTTTAGCGGGAGGGCCTACGAGCAGTACTTC
TRBJ2-1,.,.,TRBV3-1/TRBV3-2,CASSHSGEAGNEQFF,TGTGCCAGCAGCCATTCGGGAGAGGCGGGCAATGAGCAGTTCTTC
TRBJ1-1,.,.,TRBV4-3,CASSQGEGEGAFF,TGCGCCAGCAGCCAAGGCGAAGGGGAGGGAGCTTTCTTT
TRBJ2-5,TRBD2,.,TRBV27,CASRGNGRAQETQYF,TGTGCCAGCAGAGGTAACGGGAGGGCGCAAGAGACCCAGTACTTC
TRBJ1-6,TRBD1,.,TRBV5-1,CASSLDRGSGAPLHF,TGCGCCAGCAGCTTGGACAGGGGCTCGGGGGCACCCCTCCACTTT
TRBJ2-1,TRBD2,.,TRBV6-5,CASSTSGQKYNEQFF,TGTGCCAGCAGTACTAGCGGACAAAAGTACAATGAGCAGTTCTTC
TRBJ1-4,.,.,TRBV27,CASSLAGVNEKLFF,TGTGCCAGCAGTTTAGCGGGAGTTAATGAAAAACTGTTTTTT
TRBJ2-7,TRBD2,once,TRBV5-1,CASRETSGRYEQYF,TGCGCCAGCAGGGAGACTAGCGGGAGGTACGAGCAGTACTTC
TRBJ2-5,.,once,TRBV1,CTSSQSRLRETQYF,TGCACCAGCAGCCAATCTCGCCTCCGGGAGACCCAGTACTTC
TRBJ2-5,TRBD2,.,TRBV6-2/TRBV6-3,CASSYSPLAGVLETQYF,TGTGCCAGCAGTTACTCCCCACTAGCGGGAGTACTTGAGACCCAGTACTTC
TRBJ2-3,TRBD2,once,TRBV6-4,CASSEGTSGTDTQYF,TGTGCCAGCAGTGAGGGGACTAGCGGCACAGATACGCAGTATTTT
TRBJ2-1,TRBD2,once,TRBV29-1,CSVEDRRGTIIYNEQFF,TGCAGCGTTGAAGATCGTCGCGGGACTATCATCTACAATGAGCAGTTCTTC
TRBJ2-7,.,.,TRBV5-8,CALDRSGGSAREQYF,TGTGCCTTAGACAGGTCGGGAGGCTCAGCTCGCGAGCAGTACTTC
TRBJ2-1,TRBD1,.,TRBV6-2/TRBV6-3,CASSYPTTGGAYNEQFF,TGTGCCAGCAGTTACCCGACGACAGGGGGAGCCTACAATGAGCAGTTCTTC
TRBJ2-3,TRBD2,.,TRBV24-1,CATSRTSGASTDTQYF,TGTGCCACCAGCCGGACTAGCGGGGCTAGCACAGATACGCAGTATTTT
TRBJ2-3,.,.,TRBV27,CASSLSPGKETDTQYF,TGTGCCAGCAGTTTATCTCCCGGGAAGGAGACAGATACGCAGTATTTT
TRBJ2-1,TRBD2,once,TRBV4-1,CASSQAIAGIEQFF,TGCGCCAGCAGCCAAGCGATAGCGGGAATTGAGCAGTTCTTC
TRBJ1-5,.,.,TRBV6-5,CASSYTGIQPQHF,TGTGCCAGCAGTTACACGGGGATCCAGCCCCAGCATTTT
TRBJ2-3,TRBD2,.,TRBV9,CASSVSGNSYTQYF,TGTGCCAGCAGCGTAAGCGGGAATTCATATACGCAGTATTTT
TRBJ2-7,TRBD2,.,TRBV27,CASSRAGTSGSYEQYF,TGTGCCAGCAGCCGAGCAGGGACTAGCGGGAGTTACGAGCAGTACTTC
TRBJ2-3,TRBD2,.,TRBV24-1,CATSETSGSTDTQYF,TGTGCCACCAGTGAAACTAGCGGTAGCACAGATACGCAGTATTTT
TRBJ2-7,TRBD2,.,TRBV7-6,CASSSGVEGGSYPYEQYF,TGTGCCAGCAGCTCCGGCGTGGAGGGCGGGAGTTACCCCTACGAGCAGTACTTC
TRBJ2-1,TRBD2,once,TRBV13,CASSLGPSGRAANEQFF,TGTGCCAGCAGCTTAGGTCCTAGCGGGAGGGCCGCGAATGAGCAGTTCTTC
TRBJ2-2,.,once,TRBV27,CASSLRAGVAGELFF,TGTGCCAGCAGTTTAAGGGCCGGGGTGGCGGGGGAGCTGTTTTTT
TRBJ2-7,TRBD1,once,TRBV7-9,CASSKQGRNSYEQYF,TGTGCCAGCAGTAAACAGGGGAGAAACTCCTACGAGCAGTACTTC